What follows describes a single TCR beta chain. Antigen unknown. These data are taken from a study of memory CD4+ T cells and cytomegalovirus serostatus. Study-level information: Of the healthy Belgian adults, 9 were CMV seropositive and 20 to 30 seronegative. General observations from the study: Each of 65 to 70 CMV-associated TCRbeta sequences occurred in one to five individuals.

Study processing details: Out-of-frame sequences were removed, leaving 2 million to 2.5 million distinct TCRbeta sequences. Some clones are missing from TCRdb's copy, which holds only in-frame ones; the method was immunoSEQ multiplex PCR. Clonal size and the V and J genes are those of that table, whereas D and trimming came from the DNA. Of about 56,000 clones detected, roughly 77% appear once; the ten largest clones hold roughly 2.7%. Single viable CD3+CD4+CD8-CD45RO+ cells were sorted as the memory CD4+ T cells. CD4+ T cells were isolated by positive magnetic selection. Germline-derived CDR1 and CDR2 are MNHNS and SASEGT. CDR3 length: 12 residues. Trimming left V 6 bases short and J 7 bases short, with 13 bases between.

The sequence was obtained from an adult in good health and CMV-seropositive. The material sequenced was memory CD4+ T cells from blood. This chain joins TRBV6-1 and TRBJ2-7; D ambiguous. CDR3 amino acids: CASRVDGREQYF. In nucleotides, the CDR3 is TGTGCCAGCAGAGTTGACGGTCGGGAGCAGTACTTC.